This T cell receptor beta chain was recorded in a study of blood T cell repertoires in COVID-19. Study-level information: Samples taken during acute and convalescent COVID-19 were collected in the United States, Italy and Spain.

This CDR3 has 15 residues. Germline V gives CDR1 SGHTA, CDR2 FQGNSA. V was clipped by 4 bases and J by 3 bases; unmatched bases: 8. TCRdb keeps only in-frame clones here, not all; method: immunoSEQ multiplex PCR. The table lists under 200,000 clones, around four fifths of them singletons. What was sequenced was peripheral blood. The sequence came from a woman aged 55-70 years with acute or convalescent COVID-19. V is TRBV7-2 and J is TRBJ2-5, with 7 bases lining up with TRBD1. CDR3 sequence: CASSSVLTGKETQYF. CDR3 in DNA: TGTGCCAGCAGCTCCGTACTGACAGGGAAAGAGACCCAGTACTTC.